These 19 T cell receptor beta chains were sequenced from one sample in a study of T cell repertoires in cytomegalovirus infection. Via MiXCR, TCRdb re-called the reads, giving one row per CDR3 protein. This sample has under 850,000 distinct CDR3 sequences; roughly 36% occur once, and the top ten carry around a sixth. Their specific antigens are unknown. The sequencing used cultured PBMCs, collected from culture after CMV antigen stimulation. These receptors all stem from a human donor in good health (CMV status not recorded). Some clones in this sample may be carry-over from other donors' samples.

This clonotype was counted once. The chain is built from TRBV5-4 and TRBJ1-1; 7 bases agree with TRBD1. V was pared by 2 bases and J by 7 bases, with 8 bases of the junction left unmatched. The CDR3 contains 14 residues. Germline V gene data show CDR1 as SGHNT and CDR2 as YYREEE (reference sequence). This chain's CDR3 is CASSFGGTADEAFF. The CDR3 nucleotides read TGTGCCAGCAGCTTTGGGGGGACAGCTGATGAAGCTTTCTTT.

In this sample, this clonotype turned up a few times. This sequence joins TRBV7-2 and TRBJ2-6, with TRBD2 matching 7 bases. J gave up 4 bases and V 5 bases, and 8 bases lay outside the gene matches. Germline CDR1 and CDR2: SGHTA and FQGNSA. The CDR3 runs 16 residues. CDR3 sequence: CASSEGGRSGANVLTF. The CDR3 bases are TGTGCCAGCAGCGAGGGCGGGAGATCAGGGGCCAACGTCCTGACTTTC.

In its sample, this clonotype was seen many times. V is TRBV7-6 and J is TRBJ1-1; possibly TRBD1 for D (5 bases). The CDR3 spans 17 residues. V gave up 5 bases and J gave up 1 base, with 20 bases separating them. CDR1 SGHVS and CDR2 FNYEAQ come from the germline V gene. The CDR3 loop reads CASSHRMAGQPNTEAFF. DNA of the CDR3: TGTGCCAGCAGCCACAGAATGGCAGGACAACCGAACACTGAAGCTTTCTTT.

A note on this clonotype: A junction end diverges from the germline sequence, so it may reflect a read error. V is TRBV6-2 or TRBV6-3 and J is TRBJ2-5; 9 bases match TRBD1. In germline, CDR1 is MNHEY, CDR2 SVGEGT. The length of the CDR3 is 14 residues. The CDR3 region is CASGYRGRTETQYF. The CDR3 DNA reads as TGTGCCAGCGGTTACAGGGGGCGGACAGAGACCCAGTACTTC.

This sequence joins TRBV20-1 and TRBJ2-1, with 9 bases identical to TRBD2. The CDR3 loop spans 14 amino acids. The germline CDR1 and CDR2 sequences are DFQATT and SNEGSKA (reference sequence). V shed 6 bases, J shed 7 bases, and the junction held 10 bases outside the gene matches. The CDR3 protein is CSATGVAGENEQFF. CDR3 in DNA: TGCAGTGCCACCGGTGTAGCGGGAGAAAATGAGCAGTTCTTC.

CDR3 nucleotides: TGTGCCAGCTCTCTGATCGGACAGGGGGGAAATGAGCAGTTCTTC. Its translation is CASSLIGQGGNEQFF. The chain uses TRBV18 and TRBJ2-1, with 10 bases matching TRBD1. Per the germline V gene, CDR1 is KGHSH and CDR2 is LQKENI. Unmatched junction bases numbered 9, after V lost 6 bases and J lost 7 bases. The CDR3 contains 15 residues.

The chain employs TRBV7-9 and TRBJ2-1; 7 bases align to TRBD1. Germline CDR1 SEHNR, CDR2 FQNEAQ (reference sequence). Trimming removed 7 bases from V and 8 bases from J; junction bases left unmatched: 2. The CDR3 contains 11 residues. The CDR3 spells CASNRGYEQFF. DNA for the CDR3: TGTGCCAGCAACAGGGGTTATGAGCAGTTCTTC.

This clonotype was seen only a few times. The chain recombines TRBV29-1 with TRBJ2-5; D remains unclear. The V gene's germline CDR1 is SQVTM and CDR2 ANQGSEA. V dropped 3 bases and J dropped 2 bases, with 10 bases sitting between them. This CDR3 spans 13 amino acids. The CDR3: CSVEARNQETQYF. In nucleotides, the CDR3 is TGCAGCGTTGAGGCCAGGAATCAAGAGACCCAGTACTTC.

This clonotype turned up a few times. The gene calls are TRBV18 and TRBJ1-1; the match to TRBD1 covers 9 bases. Germline-derived CDR1 and CDR2 are KGHSH and LQKENI. V lost 1 base, J lost 3 bases, and 6 bases stayed unmatched. CDR3 size: 16 residues. The DNA of the CDR3 is TGTGCCAGCTCACCACTCGGGACAGGGTACCACACTGAAGCTTTCTTT. This sequence encodes CASSPLGTGYHTEAFF.

This chain connects TRBV19 to TRBJ2-5; D is perhaps TRBD2 (6 bases). The CDR3 length is 15 residues. V was pared by 2 bases and J by 1 base, with 11 bases between. The germline V gene has CDR1 LNHDA and CDR2 SQIVND (reference sequence). CDR3 DNA: TGTGCCAGTAGTATAAGATGGGGACTCCAAGAGACCCAGTACTTC. This translates into CASSIRWGLQETQYF. The full variable domain, its missing parts supplied by reference TRBV19 and TRBJ2-5, is DGGITQSPKYLFRKEGQNVTLSCEQNLNHDAMYWYRQDPGQGLRLIYYSQIVNDFQKGDIAEGYSVSREKKESFPLTVTSAQKNPTAFYLCASSIRWGLQETQYFGPGTRLLVL.

This clonotype was seen ten or more times. V usage is TRBV7-2 and J usage is TRBJ1-1; D is possibly TRBD1 (5 bases). The CDR3 covers 15 residues. The germline V gene encodes CDR1 SGHTA and CDR2 FQGNSA. The V end lost 5 bases, the J end lost 1 base, and 14 bases lay between the germline ends. This CDR3 is CASSLRGTRNTEAFF. The CDR3 coding sequence is TGTGCCAGCAGCCTCCGGGGCACGAGGAACACTGAAGCTTTCTTT.

This clonotype was seen a handful of times. The rearrangement uses TRBV20-1 and TRBJ2-7; D is perhaps TRBD1 or TRBD2 (6 bases each). Germline CDR1 reads DFQATT; CDR2 reads SNEGSKA (reference sequence). With 0 bases removed from V and 0 bases from J, the gap between germline ends came to 12 bases. This CDR3 contains 15 residues. The CDR3 coding sequence is TGCAGTGCTAGAGATGGGGGGACACCCTCCTACGAGCAGTACTTC. Protein: CSARDGGTPSYEQYF.

The V and J genes are TRBV18 and TRBJ2-2; D call uncertain. V lost 8 bases and J 4 bases, leaving 14 bases between the germline ends. CDR1 and CDR2 (germline): KGHSH, LQKENI. The CDR3 is 14 residues long. In DNA form, the CDR3 reads TGTGCCAGCATCGCACGGGTACCCACCGGGGAGCTGTTTTTT. Translating gives CASIARVPTGELFF.

This clonotype was observed a single time. CDR3 loop: CASSEWGAATGELFF. The CDR3 coding sequence is TGTGCCAGCAGTGAGTGGGGGGCCGCAACCGGGGAGCTGTTTTTT. The chain couples TRBV2 to TRBJ2-2; either TRBD1 or TRBD2 may supply D (6 bases each). The CDR3 totals 15 residues. Germline V gene sequence: CDR1 SNHLY, CDR2 FYNNEI. V was cut by 3 bases and J by 5 bases, with 13 bases left in between.

The chain couples TRBV27 to TRBJ1-2; D is possibly TRBD1 (5 bases). Between the trimmed V and J ends, which lost 6 bases and 4 bases, there was a span of 15 bases. This CDR3 contains 14 residues. Germline V CDR1 and CDR2: MNHEY, SMNVEV (reference sequence). The DNA of the CDR3 is TGTGCCAGCAGCCCTACAGGTTCCTCCTATGGCTACACCTTC. Amino acid sequence: CASSPTGSSYGYTF.

The chain couples TRBV20-1 to TRBJ2-7; TRBD2 matches at 13 bases. The junction had 5 bases not matched to a gene; V was cut back by 2 bases and J by 7 bases. The CDR3 is made up of 14 amino acids. Per the germline V gene, CDR1 is DFQATT and CDR2 is SNEGSKA (reference sequence). The CDR3: CSARPGLAGDEQYF. CDR3 nucleotide sequence: TGCAGTGCTAGACCTGGACTAGCGGGAGATGAGCAGTACTTC.

This clonotype was detected ten times or more. This chain uses TRBV12-3 or TRBV12-4 with TRBJ1-1; possible D gene TRBD1, 6 bases. This CDR3 has 13 amino acids. The germline V and J ends were trimmed by 7 bases and 6 bases, with 15 bases remaining between them. The CDR3 DNA reads as TGTGCCAGCAATCCCACAGGGAGGGCTGAAGCTTTCTTT. Its protein product is CASNPTGRAEAFF.

The chain combines TRBV12-3 or TRBV12-4 with TRBJ2-5; 7 nucleotides align to TRBD2. The V and J ends lost 5 bases and 5 bases, in that order; junction bases with no gene match: 8. The CDR3 runs to 14 residues. The DNA of the CDR3 is TGTGCCAGCAGTCCCAGTCTAGCGGCGGAGACCCAGTACTTC. Translation gives CASSPSLAAETQYF.

The rearrangement uses TRBV20-1 and TRBJ2-5, with TRBD2 matching 11 bases. CDR3 size: 17 residues. Germline V gene data show CDR1 as DFQATT and CDR2 as SNEGSKA (reference sequence). J gave up 5 bases and V 2 bases, and 13 bases lay outside the gene matches. Here the CDR3 DNA reads TGCAGTGCTAGACCCTTAGCGGGGGGGCCTTTCGGTGAGACCCAGTACTTC. It encodes CSARPLAGGPFGETQYF.